This T cell receptor beta chain was observed in a study of Ad26.COV2.S vaccination and SARS-CoV-2 variants. On the study more broadly: Vaccine-arm donor from the placebo-controlled COV1001 Ad26.COV2.S trial. The authors gave Ad26.COV2.S intramuscularly, either once or twice 56 days apart.

Sample treatment: some 20 received Ad26.COV2.S at low or high dose, single or two shots; about 5 received placebo; per-sample allocation not given. Vaccine and placebo recipients were sampled on day 63 after the first injection. Only in-frame clones appear in the TCRdb table, and some are missing; sequencing was by immunoSEQ multiplex PCR. The table includes roughly 420,000 clones, 89% detected once. The length of the CDR3 is 13 residues. V lost 8 bases, J lost 0 bases, and 9 bases lay in between. Germline CDR1 reads SGHTA; CDR2 reads FQGNSA. The sequence derives from a person aged 18-65 years who received the Ad26.COV2.S COVID-19 vaccine or a placebo. The chain combines TRBV7-2 with TRBJ2-3; unclear D gene. The sample here was peripheral blood, taken in a trial of Ad26.COV2.S vaccine versus placebo. This CDR3 is CASGIGSTDTQYF. CDR3 DNA sequence: TGTGCCAGCGGGATTGGGAGCACAGATACGCAGTATTTT.